These T cell receptor beta chains were read from a single sample in a study of Graves' ophthalmopathy and Graves' hyperthyroidism. One entry per CDR3 protein, called by TCRdb with MiXCR from the multiplex PCR reads. Of 580,000 or so distinct CDR3 sequences in the sample, 35% to 45% were seen once. Material for sequencing was peripheral blood or thyroid tissue (not recorded which). These receptors were taken from an adult man with Graves' hyperthyroidism. Both conserved end residues are part of each CDR3. A D gene is named only where the DNA matches it firmly. The listing skips clone size in some rows; elsewhere it reads once, few, many or a size class.

V gene	D gene	J gene	clone size	CDR3 DNA	CDR3 protein
TRBV9	TRBD1	TRBJ2-5	many	TGTGCCAGCAGCGATTCAGGGGGCCCTACCTTAGAGACCCAGTACTTC	CASSDSGGPTLETQYF
TRBV6-5	TRBD1	TRBJ1-1	many	TGTGCCAGTAGTACCAGGACAGGGGGAACTGAAGCTTTCTTT	CASSTRTGGTEAFF
TRBV11-2	.	TRBJ1-1	.	TGTGCCAGCAGCTTAGTCGGTTTTGGGCGGACCACTGAAGCTTTCTTT	CASSLVGFGRTTEAFF
TRBV7-2	TRBD2	TRBJ2-2	many	TGTGCCAGTATTAGCGGGGGGAACACCGGGGAGCTGTTTTTT	CASISGGNTGELFF
TRBV5-8	TRBD1	TRBJ2-5	many	TGTGCCAGCAGCTTAGCAGGGGGCCGGCAAGAGACCCAGTACTTC	CASSLAGGRQETQYF
TRBV5-1	.	TRBJ1-1	few	TGCGCCAGCCGGACAGACAACACTGAAGCTTTCTTT	CASRTDNTEAFF
TRBV3-1	.	TRBJ1-2	.	TGTGCCAGCAGCCAAGCAGGGAACTATGGCTACACCTTC	CASSQAGNYGYTF
TRBV12-3/TRBV12-4	.	TRBJ2-5	many	TGTGCCAGCAGTTCTTACTTAGGGGAAGAGACCCAGTACTTC	CASSSYLGEETQYF
TRBV10-3	TRBD2	TRBJ2-1	.	TGTGCCATCAATCCGGGGGGCAATGAGCAGTTCTTC	CAINPGGNEQFF
TRBV7-4	TRBD2	TRBJ2-5	.	TGTGCCAGCAGCCCTTGGACTAGCGGGAGGACGGGTGGGGAGACCCAGTACTTC	CASSPWTSGRTGGETQYF
TRBV4-2	.	TRBJ1-1	.	TGTGCCAGCGGGGGGGACGCTGGATTAAACACTGAAGCTTTCTTT	CASGGDAGLNTEAFF
TRBV12-3/TRBV12-4	.	TRBJ1-2	few	TGTGCCAGCAGTAACAGGGATCAGGATGGCTACACCTTC	CASSNRDQDGYTF
TRBV6-5	.	TRBJ2-7	few	TGTGCCAGCAGTTACGTGTCAGTTACCTACGAGCAGTACTTC	CASSYVSVTYEQYF
TRBV20-1	TRBD1	TRBJ2-6	.	TGCAGTGCTAGAGATTCGGGGACAGGGGGGAACCCCGTCTCTGGGGCCAACGTCCTGACTTTC	CSARDSGTGGNPVSGANVLTF
TRBV25-1	TRBD1	TRBJ1-2	many	TGTGCCAGCAGTAGGGACAGGGGTACTATTGGTGGCTACACCTTC	CASSRDRGTIGGYTF
TRBV10-2	TRBD2	TRBJ2-3	.	TGCGCCAGCAGACTAGCGGGTAGCACAGATACGCAGTATTTT	CASRLAGSTDTQYF
TRBV20-1	TRBD1	TRBJ2-2	many	TGCAGTGCTGGGGACAGGTACACCGGGGAGCTGTTTTTT	CSAGDRYTGELFF
TRBV2	TRBD1	TRBJ1-4	.	TGTGCCAGCATCCGGGGGGGACAGGGTAATGAAAAACTGTTTTTT	CASIRGGQGNEKLFF
TRBV7-9	TRBD1	TRBJ1-4	few	TGTGCCAGCAGCTTAGAGGGGACAGTAAACGAAAAACTGTTTTTT	CASSLEGTVNEKLFF
TRBV5-4	TRBD2	TRBJ2-5	many	TGTGCCAGCAGCTTGATAGCGGGGGAAGAGACCCAGTACTTC	CASSLIAGEETQYF
TRBV7-9	.	TRBJ2-2	many	TGTGCCAGCAGCTTCCCGTACACCGGGGAGCTGTTTTTT	CASSFPYTGELFF
TRBV12-3/TRBV12-4	.	TRBJ2-6	.	TGTGCCAGCAGACCGTCGTCCGGGAGTGGGGCCAACGTCCTGACTTTC	CASRPSSGSGANVLTF
TRBV7-9	.	TRBJ1-4	many	TGTGCCAGCAGCTTATCAGAGGAGGGCGACAATGAAAAACTGTTTTTT	CASSLSEEGDNEKLFF
TRBV2	TRBD2	TRBJ2-1	.	TGTGCCAGCAGTGATCTAGCGGGAGGACTGGTGCAGTTCTTC	CASSDLAGGLVQFF
TRBV7-9	.	TRBJ1-2	many	TGTGCCAGCAGCTCACAACAGGGACTCAACTATGGCTACACCTTC	CASSSQQGLNYGYTF
TRBV7-2	TRBD2	TRBJ2-2	.	TGTGCCAGCAGCTTGAGGACTAGCGGGATAGTGAACACCGGGGAGCTGTTTTTT	CASSLRTSGIVNTGELFF
TRBV6-1	.	TRBJ1-2	many	TGTGCCAGCAGTGAAACTGGGGTCTATGGCTACACCTTC	CASSETGVYGYTF
TRBV7-9	TRBD1	TRBJ2-2	.	TGTGCCAGCAGCCCAACGGACAGGGGCGGGGAGCTGTTTTTT	CASSPTDRGGELFF
TRBV20-1	.	TRBJ1-1	many	TGCAGTGCTAGAGAGATTAGTTGGGGGGACGCTGAAGCTTTCTTT	CSAREISWGDAEAFF
TRBV5-1	.	TRBJ2-2	.	TGCGCCAGCAGCCCCTTACCAGGGGAGCTGTTTTTT	CASSPLPGELFF
TRBV13	TRBD1	TRBJ1-2	few	TGTGCCAGCAGCGACCCAGGGGGATTAAACTATGGCTACACCTTC	CASSDPGGLNYGYTF
TRBV29-1	.	TRBJ2-2	.	TGCAGCGCTGGACCAGTTACCGGGGAGCTGTTTTTT	CSAGPVTGELFF
TRBV7-8	.	TRBJ2-7	.	TGTGCCAGCAGCTTAGCGGCAGGGCCCGTAAACTCCTACGAGCAGTACTTC	CASSLAAGPVNSYEQYF
TRBV7-8	TRBD1	TRBJ1-6	.	TGTGCCAGCAGCTGGACAGGGCTTAATTCACCCCTCCACTTT	CASSWTGLNSPLHF
TRBV19	TRBD2	TRBJ2-1	.	TGTGCCAGTGGTACTAGCGGGAGATACAATGAGCAGTTCTTC	CASGTSGRYNEQFF
TRBV7-6	TRBD1	TRBJ2-2	.	TGTGCCAGCAGACATAACAGGGGACGGACCGGGGAGCTGTTTTTT	CASRHNRGRTGELFF
TRBV19	.	TRBJ2-2	.	TGTGCCAGTAGTCCCCCCGGGGGATCCGGGGAGCTGTTTTTT	CASSPPGGSGELFF
TRBV19	.	TRBJ2-3	.	TGTGCCAGTAGTAGGGGGGGGCGGCAAACGCAGTATTTT	CASSRGGRQTQYF
TRBV19	.	TRBJ1-1	many	TGTGCCAGTAGACCTCCGGGACGAAAGGAAACTGAAGCTTTCTTT	CASRPPGRKETEAFF
TRBV11-3	.	TRBJ1-4	.	TGTGCCAGCAGCGTAGAAGGCGGGGAAAAACTGTTTTTT	CASSVEGGEKLFF
TRBV7-2	.	TRBJ2-3	.	TGTGCCAGCAGCACTAACAAGGATACGCAGTATTTT	CASSTNKDTQYF
TRBV5-1	TRBD2	TRBJ2-5	.	TGCGCCAGCAGCTTGGGACTAGCGGGAGCGAGCGGGACCCAGTACTTC	CASSLGLAGASGTQYF